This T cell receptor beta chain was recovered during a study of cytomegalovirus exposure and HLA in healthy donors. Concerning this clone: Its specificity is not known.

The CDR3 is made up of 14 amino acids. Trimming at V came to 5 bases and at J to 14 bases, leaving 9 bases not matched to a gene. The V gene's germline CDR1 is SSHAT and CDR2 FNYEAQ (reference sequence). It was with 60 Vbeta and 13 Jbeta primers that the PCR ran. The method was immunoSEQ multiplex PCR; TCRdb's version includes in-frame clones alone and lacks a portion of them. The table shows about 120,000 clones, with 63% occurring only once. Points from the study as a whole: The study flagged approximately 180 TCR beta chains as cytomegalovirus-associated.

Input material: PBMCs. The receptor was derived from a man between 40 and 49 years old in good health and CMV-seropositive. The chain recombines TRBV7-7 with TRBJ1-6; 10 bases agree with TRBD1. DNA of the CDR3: TGTGCCAGCAGCCCGGGACAGGGGTTTGGGACCCTCCACTTT. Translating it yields CASSPGQGFGTLHF.